This T cell receptor (beta chain) was identified during a study of T cells in Graves' hyperthyroidism and ophthalmopathy. The CDR3 spans 13 residues. Germline CDR1 and CDR2: SSHAT and FNYEAQ (reference sequence). With regard to this clonotype: An end of the junction does not agree with germline; a read error may underlie this.

Researchers took RNA transcripts and amplified the TCR beta CDR3 regions from them. The HTBI primer set drove a first-round RT-PCR of the TCR CDR3. From the multiplex PCR reads, TCRdb called clonotypes with MiXCR, one entry per CDR3 protein. Seen here are roughly 200,000 distinct CDR3 sequences, 17% observed once, and the top ten hold around 52%. The rearrangement links TRBV7-7 to TRBJ2-2; no reliable D call. Sequenced material: blood. The TCR sequence derives from a woman aged 45 to 65 with Graves' hyperthyroidism. The CDR3, as DNA: TGTGCTAGCACCCCGACCCGTACCGGGGAGCTGTTTTTT. Its translation: CASTPTRTGELFF.